A single T cell receptor (beta chain) is shown here with its context. This clone was seen repeatedly, ten times or more. No antigen is known for it. No clone much larger than this one lies a single base away; base qualities are absent. The library was obtained by PCR. Sequencing instrument: Illumina HiSeq 4000. High-throughput sequencing was used to profile the TCR beta-chain CDR3 region of every patient. The published analysis was carried out like this. CDR3 differences across clinicopathological groups were used to build a classifier for discriminating distant-metastatic papillary thyroid cancer patients. To measure repertoire diversity the researchers used the Shannon index, while the Morisita-Horn index served to gauge how similar the tumor and blood repertoires were. TCRdb redid the processing of the public reads, applying fastp at Q25 and MiXCR, and retained in-frame beta chains. Here the V and J calls rest on TCRdb's processing, not on the authors' analysis. The sample records some 19,000 clones, approximately 24% of which are singletons. The ten largest clones represent 2.5% to 3.5% of the sample.

Including the terminal cysteine and phenylalanine, the CDR3 comprises 12 residues. Here the CDR3 DNA is all that survives: 36 bases in frame from base 1. V is pared back by 6 bases and J by 2 bases, with 8 bases lying between the germline termini. The germline V gene sets CDR1 to MNHNS and CDR2 to SASEGT. No treatment had been received by any patient before thyroid surgery. Patient clinical samples collected from about 2011 to 2019 were retrospectively analysed using T-cell receptor beta sequencing. This entry belongs to a study of metastatic and nonmetastatic thyroid tumors (dated by TCRdb to between 2020 and 2021). For the wider study: Repertoires were compared across peripheral blood and tumor or nodule tissue samples from malignant and benign thyroid patients. Points the paper makes about the study in general: In both blood and tumor samples, malignant tumors were reported to have significantly higher TCR beta diversity than benign nodules.

This TCR came from a male donor with papillary thyroid cancer or a benign thyroid nodule (not recorded which). Some clones in this sample may be carry-over from other donors' samples. Recombination connected TRBV6-1 to TRBJ2-7, and TRBD2 may be the D gene, going by 5 matching bases. The material sequenced was blood. At the DNA level, the sequence is TGTGCCAGCAGAGGACTTGCCTACGAGCAGTACTTC. The resulting protein is CASRGLAYEQYF.